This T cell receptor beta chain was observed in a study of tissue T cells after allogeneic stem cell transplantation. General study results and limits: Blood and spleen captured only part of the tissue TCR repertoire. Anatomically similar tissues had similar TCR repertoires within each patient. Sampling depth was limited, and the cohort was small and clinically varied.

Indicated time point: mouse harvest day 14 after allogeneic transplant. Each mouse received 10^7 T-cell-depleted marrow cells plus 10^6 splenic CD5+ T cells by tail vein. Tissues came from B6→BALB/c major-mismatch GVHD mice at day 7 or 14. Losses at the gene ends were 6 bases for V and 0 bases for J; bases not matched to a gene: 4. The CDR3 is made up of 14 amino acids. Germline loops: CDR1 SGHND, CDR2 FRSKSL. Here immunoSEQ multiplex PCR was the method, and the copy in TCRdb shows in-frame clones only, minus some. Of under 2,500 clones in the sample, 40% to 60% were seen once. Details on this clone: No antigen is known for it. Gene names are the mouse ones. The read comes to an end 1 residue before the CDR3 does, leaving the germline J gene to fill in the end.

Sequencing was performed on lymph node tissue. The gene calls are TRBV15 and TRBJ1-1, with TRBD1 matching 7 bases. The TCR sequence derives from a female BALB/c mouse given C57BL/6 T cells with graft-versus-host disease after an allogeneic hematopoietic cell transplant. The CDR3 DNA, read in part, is TGTGCCAGCAGCCGACAGGGAGCAAACACAGAAGTCTTC. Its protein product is CASSRQGANTEVF. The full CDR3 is CASSRQGANTEVFF.